This T cell receptor (beta chain) was captured by sequencing in a study of T cell responses to AZD1222 COVID-19 vaccine. The study, taken as a whole, reports: Spike-wide vaccine-associated CD4 TCRs dominated at 160-218 and 743-854.

The V and J ends lost 0 bases and 0 bases respectively, with 9 bases between them. Germline loops: CDR1 SGHKS, CDR2 YYEKEE (reference sequence). This CDR3 has 15 residues. Concerning this clone itself: Its cognate antigen is unknown.

Data came from immunoSEQ multiplex PCR; TCRdb stores just in-frame clones and leaves some out. The sample shows 100,000 to 150,000 clones, 80% to 95% of them seen only once. The V and J genes are TRBV5-5 and TRBJ1-2; possible D gene TRBD1, 5 bases. The specimen comprised peripheral blood, sampled 28 days after the second AZD1222 dose. The TCR was taken from an adult who received the AZD1222 COVID-19 vaccine. The CDR3 DNA reads TGTGCCAGCAGCTTGGTCGACAGTCCTAACTATGGCTACACCTTC. Its translation is CASSLVDSPNYGYTF.